Listed below are T cell receptor beta chains from one sample, sequenced in a study of T-cell reconstitution after alpha-beta-depleted transplantation in children. Each CDR3 protein is one row after TCRdb ran MiXCR on the PCR reads. Seen here are about 230,000 distinct CDR3 sequences, about a tenth observed once, and the top ten hold 6.2%. The sample consisted of PBMCs from the stem cell graft donor, taken from the stem cell graft. These receptors originate from a human donor who donated a stem cell graft to a child with acute lymphoblastic leukemia. CDR3s include the opening cysteine and the closing phenylalanine or tryptophan. A D gene is named only where the DNA matches it firmly. Rows give clone size only sometimes, using once, few, many, or a class for an expanded clone.

>TRBJ1-1|NA|NA|TRBV12-3/TRBV12-4|12
CASRKTGPEAFF
TGTGCCAGCAGGAAGACAGGCCCTGAAGCTTTCTTT
>TRBJ1-2|many|NA|TRBV24-1|16
CATSDPQGRDEYGYTF
TGTGCCACCAGTGATCCTCAGGGCAGGGATGAATATGGCTACACCTTC
>TRBJ2-3|many|NA|TRBV5-1|15
CASSLALETTDTQYF
TGCGCCAGCAGCTTGGCACTAGAGACCACAGATACGCAGTATTTT
>TRBJ1-5|few|TRBD1|TRBV18|14
CASTDRDGNQPQHF
TGTGCCAGCACAGACAGGGACGGCAATCAGCCCCAGCATTTT
>TRBJ2-7|NA|NA|TRBV20-1|16
CSASLPEGGGRYEQYF
TGCAGTGCTAGCTTACCCGAGGGGGGGGGCAGGTACGAGCAGTACTTC
>TRBJ2-3|few|TRBD2|TRBV5-1|20
CASSRTTSGARSWGPDTQYF
TGCGCCAGCAGCCGTACGACTAGCGGGGCCCGATCGTGGGGCCCAGATACGCAGTATTTT
>TRBJ1-6|many|NA|TRBV6-2/TRBV6-3|14
CASTLAVSNSPLHF
TGTGCCAGCACCCTAGCCGTTTCGAATTCACCCCTCCACTTT
>TRBJ1-2|NA|NA|TRBV27|13
CASSSPGVYGYTF
TGTGCCAGCAGTTCGCCCGGCGTCTATGGCTACACCTTC
>TRBJ1-1|few|NA|TRBV7-9|12
CASSLFDTEAFF
TGTGCCAGCAGCTTATTTGACACTGAAGCTTTCTTT
>TRBJ2-6|many|TRBD2|TRBV27|15
CASSFGGTGANVLTF
TGTGCCAGCAGTTTCGGGGGGACTGGGGCCAACGTCCTGACTTTC
>TRBJ2-3|many|NA|TRBV29-1|14
CSVDLGPRTDTQYF
TGCAGCGTGGACCTGGGGCCCCGCACAGATACGCAGTATTTT
>TRBJ1-2|few|NA|TRBV15|13
CATSRDDGVGYTF
TGTGCCACCAGCAGAGATGACGGGGTAGGCTACACCTTC
>TRBJ2-3|NA|NA|TRBV11-1|18
CASSFRRSLVTSTDTQYF
TGTGCCAGCAGCTTTAGAAGAAGTCTCGTTACTAGCACAGATACGCAGTATTTT
>TRBJ2-7|NA|NA|TRBV7-9|15
CASSSDRVHLREQYF
TGTGCCAGCAGCTCCGACAGAGTACACCTTCGCGAGCAGTACTTC
>TRBJ1-4|few|NA|TRBV20-1|12
CSASRGSEKLFF
TGCAGTGCAAGCAGGGGAAGTGAAAAACTGTTTTTT
>TRBJ2-7|NA|NA|TRBV18|15
CASSPRQESSYEQYF
TGTGCCAGCTCACCACGGCAGGAGAGCTCCTACGAGCAGTACTTC
>TRBJ2-3|many|TRBD2|TRBV9|17
CASSVLSLWPAGDTQYF
TGTGCCAGCAGCGTATTATCCCTTTGGCCAGCGGGGGATACGCAGTATTTT
>TRBJ1-1|few|NA|TRBV6-1|18
CASSNGPHQGKGMTEAFF
TGTGCCAGCAGCAATGGCCCACACCAGGGAAAGGGGATGACTGAAGCTTTCTTT
>TRBJ1-1|few|NA|TRBV29-1|18
CSVDTRVNPLSWDTEAFF
TGCAGCGTTGATACAAGGGTTAACCCCCTCTCCTGGGACACTGAAGCTTTCTTT
>TRBJ1-1|many|NA|TRBV7-9|15
CASSWARTENTEAFF
TGTGCCAGCAGCTGGGCAAGGACAGAGAACACTGAAGCTTTCTTT
>TRBJ1-4|few|NA|TRBV7-6|12
CASSGDNEKLFF
TGTGCCAGCTCAGGAGATAATGAAAAACTGTTTTTT
>TRBJ2-7|NA|TRBD1|TRBV4-1|15
CASSQVDRGLYEQYF
TGCGCCAGCAGCCAGGTCGACAGGGGGCTCTACGAGCAGTACTTC
>TRBJ2-2|many|NA|TRBV5-1|14
CASSADGPPGELFF
TGCGCCAGCAGCGCCGACGGCCCCCCGGGGGAGCTGTTTTTT
>TRBJ1-1|many|NA|TRBV28|15
CASSLIRGQYTEAFF
TGTGCCAGCAGTTTAATCAGGGGCCAGTACACTGAAGCTTTCTTT
>TRBJ1-1|few|NA|TRBV20-1|17
CSARENGGRWMNTEAFF
TGCAGTGCTAGAGAGAACGGGGGGCGTTGGATGAACACTGAAGCTTTCTTT
>TRBJ1-1|many|NA|TRBV7-9|15
CASSLERGRGTEAFF
TGTGCCAGCAGCTTAGAAAGGGGCAGGGGAACTGAAGCTTTCTTT
>TRBJ2-7|many|NA|TRBV20-1|13
CSARDYSSYEQYF
TGCAGTGCTAGAGACTACAGCTCCTACGAGCAGTACTTC
>TRBJ2-1|few|NA|TRBV5-1|14
CASSLGQPDNEQFF
TGCGCCAGCAGCTTGGGACAGCCCGACAATGAGCAGTTCTTC
>TRBJ2-1|few|NA|TRBV20-1|13
CSAGTQTGHEQFF
TGCAGTGCTGGGACCCAGACGGGCCATGAGCAGTTCTTC
>TRBJ2-7|NA|NA|TRBV5-1|15
CASSLFPGVNYEQYF
TGCGCCAGCAGCTTGTTCCCAGGGGTTAACTACGAGCAGTACTTC
>TRBJ1-3|few|NA|TRBV3-1|16
CASSHSRRFSGNTIYF
TGTGCCAGCAGCCACAGCCGGCGGTTCTCTGGAAACACCATATATTTT
>TRBJ2-7|many|NA|TRBV5-1|16
CASSLDVGTWPYEQYF
TGCGCCAGCAGCTTGGATGTGGGGACCTGGCCCTACGAGCAGTACTTC
>TRBJ2-2|many|NA|TRBV7-2|15
CATMSRVPNTGELFF
TGTGCCACCATGTCCAGGGTTCCGAACACCGGGGAGCTGTTTTTT
>TRBJ1-1|many|TRBD1|TRBV12-3/TRBV12-4|13
CASSLTGDTEAFF
TGTGCCAGCAGTTTGACAGGGGACACTGAAGCTTTCTTT
>TRBJ1-4|few|NA|TRBV5-1|17
CASSSNSPGDDNEKLFF
TGCGCCAGCAGCTCGAACTCACCAGGGGACGATAATGAAAAACTGTTTTTT
>TRBJ1-1|NA|NA|TRBV6-1|15
CAVPTRATPNTEAFF
TGTGCCGTACCTACCCGGGCCACCCCGAACACTGAAGCTTTCTTT
>TRBJ2-7|many|NA|TRBV5-1|12
CASSFGRGEQYF
TGCGCCAGCAGCTTCGGCCGGGGAGAGCAGTACTTC
>TRBJ2-7|NA|NA|TRBV5-4|13
CASILFGSDEQYF
TGTGCCAGCATCCTATTCGGGTCCGACGAGCAGTACTTC
>TRBJ1-4|NA|NA|TRBV4-2|14
CASSQGASPEKLFF
TGTGCCAGCAGCCAAGGGGCCAGCCCCGAAAAACTGTTTTTT
>TRBJ1-2|NA|NA|TRBV6-1|14
CASSEALGSYGYTF
TGTGCCAGCAGTGAAGCGCTGGGGAGCTATGGCTACACCTTC
>TRBJ2-2|NA|NA|TRBV5-1|14
CASSEATGPGELFF
TGCGCCAGCAGCGAGGCGACAGGCCCCGGGGAGCTGTTTTTT
>TRBJ2-3|many|TRBD1|TRBV25-1|13
CASLGQNTDTQYF
TGTGCCAGCCTGGGACAGAACACAGATACGCAGTATTTT
>TRBJ2-1|few|TRBD2|TRBV29-1|14
CSVVSGGSYNEQFF
TGCAGCGTTGTGAGCGGGGGCTCCTACAATGAGCAGTTCTTC
>TRBJ1-5|many|NA|TRBV18|15
CASSPAGAPHLAQHF
TGTGCCAGCTCACCGGCAGGGGCCCCACATTTGGCCCAGCATTTT
>TRBJ2-7|few|NA|TRBV10-3|14
CAISAASPAYEQYF
TGTGCCATCAGTGCTGCTAGCCCGGCGTACGAGCAGTACTTC
>TRBJ1-2|NA|NA|TRBV29-1|11
CSVVGPYGYTF
TGCAGCGTTGTGGGGCCCTATGGCTACACCTTC
>TRBJ1-4|NA|NA|TRBV12-3/TRBV12-4|14
CASSLMGPNEKLFF
TGTGCCAGCAGTTTAATGGGACCTAATGAAAAACTGTTTTTT
>TRBJ2-1|few|TRBD2|TRBV6-4|16
CASSGTSGAPGHEQFF
TGTGCCAGCAGTGGGACTAGCGGGGCCCCGGGTCATGAGCAGTTCTTC
>TRBJ2-1|NA|NA|TRBV2|15
CASVLFGGSYNEQFF
TGTGCCAGCGTTCTTTTCGGGGGTTCCTACAATGAGCAGTTCTTC
>TRBJ1-6|few|TRBD1|TRBV10-3|16
CAISGPQGRRDSPLHF
TGTGCCATCAGTGGCCCACAGGGGCGGCGGGATTCACCCCTCCACTTT
>TRBJ2-7|many|TRBD1|TRBV6-2/TRBV6-3|14
CASSWDRITYEQYF
TGTGCCAGCAGCTGGGACAGGATAACCTACGAGCAGTACTTC
>TRBJ1-4|few|NA|TRBV12-3/TRBV12-4|17
CASRGTNKGIYDPKLFF
TGTGCCAGCAGGGGAACCAATAAGGGTATCTACGATCCAAAACTGTTTTTT
>TRBJ1-4|many|NA|TRBV20-1|13
CSAIAKTNEKLFF
TGCAGTGCTATAGCGAAGACTAATGAAAAACTGTTTTTT
>TRBJ2-3|few|NA|TRBV27|16
CASSLGAVTSTDTQYF
TGTGCCAGCAGTTTAGGGGCAGTAACTAGCACAGATACGCAGTATTTT